This T cell receptor beta chain is from a study of blood T cell repertoires in COVID-19. The CDR3 sequence is 16 residues long. Trimming took 1 base from V and 4 from J; bases not matched to a gene: 9. Germline V gene sequence: CDR1 LGHNT, CDR2 FRNRAP. The table came from immunoSEQ multiplex PCR; TCRdb's copy has only in-frame clones and leaves some out. The sample consists of about 150,000 clones, around 80% of them appearing once. The chain recombines TRBV12-5 with TRBJ1-2; the match to TRBD1 covers 7 bases. The source of this sequence is a man between 50 and 59 years old who had recovered from COVID-19. Input material: PBMCs or T cells enriched from blood (not recorded which). CDR3 nucleotide sequence: TGTGCTAGTGGTTTGGCACGACAGGGCTGGAGCTATGGCTACACCTTC. Translated, it gives CASGLARQGWSYGYTF. The full variable domain, with the rest looked up from reference TRBV12-5 and TRBJ1-2, is DARVTQTPRHKVTEMGQEVTMRCQPILGHNTVFWYRQTMMQGLELLAYFRNRAPLDDSGMPKDRFSAEMPDATLATLKIQPSEPRDSAVYFCASGLARQGWSYGYTFGSGTRLTVV.